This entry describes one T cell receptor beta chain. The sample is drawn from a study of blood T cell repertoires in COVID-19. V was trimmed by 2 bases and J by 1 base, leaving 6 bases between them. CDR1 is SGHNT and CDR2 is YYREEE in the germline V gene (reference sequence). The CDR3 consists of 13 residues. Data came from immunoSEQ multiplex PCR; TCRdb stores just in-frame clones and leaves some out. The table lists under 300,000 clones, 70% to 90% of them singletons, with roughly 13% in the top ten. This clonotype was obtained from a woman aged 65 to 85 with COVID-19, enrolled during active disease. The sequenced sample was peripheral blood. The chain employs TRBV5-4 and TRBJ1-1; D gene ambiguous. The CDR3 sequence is CASSFPENTEAFF. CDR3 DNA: TGTGCCAGCAGCTTCCCAGAGAACACTGAAGCTTTCTTT.